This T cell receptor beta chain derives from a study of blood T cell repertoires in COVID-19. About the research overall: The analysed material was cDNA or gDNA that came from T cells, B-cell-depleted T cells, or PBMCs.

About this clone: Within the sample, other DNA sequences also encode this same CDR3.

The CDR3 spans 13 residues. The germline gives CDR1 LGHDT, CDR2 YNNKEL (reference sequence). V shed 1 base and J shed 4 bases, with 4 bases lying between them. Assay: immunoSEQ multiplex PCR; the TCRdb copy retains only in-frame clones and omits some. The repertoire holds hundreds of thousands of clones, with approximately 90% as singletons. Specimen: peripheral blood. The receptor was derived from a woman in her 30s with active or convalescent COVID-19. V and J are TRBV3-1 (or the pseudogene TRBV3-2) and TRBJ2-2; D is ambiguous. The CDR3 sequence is CASSQVLTGELFF. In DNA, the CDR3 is TGTGCCAGCAGCCAAGTCCTCACCGGGGAGCTGTTTTTT.